This T cell receptor (beta chain) was captured in a study of regulatory T cells in long-lasting Graves disease. Whole-study results and caveats: Favoring TRBV28, TRBJ1-2 and TRBJ2-5 was a feature seen in persistent disease. Comparison showed that persistent patients shared more public clonotypes (around 3,000) than new patients (roughly 1,000). Analysis covered peripheral blood alone, not thyroid tissue.

This clonotype was found a few times. Its specificity is not known. Germline V gives CDR1 SEHNR, CDR2 FQNEAQ (reference sequence). The CDR3 consists of 18 residues. The V end lost 0 bases, the J end lost 2 bases, and 14 bases lay between the germline ends. Relying on iRepertoire HTBI primers and Arm-PCR of CDR3 regions, the team built TCR beta libraries. TCRdb redid the calling of the multiplex PCR reads with MiXCR, one entry per CDR3 protein. The sample has approximately 350,000 distinct CDR3 sequences, roughly 25% seen once. Time point meaning: persistent/refractory GD, antithyroid drugs over 5 years with positive TRAb. The TCR library was prepared using RNA isolated from PBMCs. The patients were enrolled through endocrinology in Xi'an, China.

The V call is TRBV7-9, the J call TRBJ1-6; no firm D call. The source is a woman aged 40 to 49 with Graves disease. This sample comprised peripheral blood mononuclear cells (PBMCs), obtained when the disease was refractory, from a patient treated with antithyroid drugs. CDR3 sequence: CASSLAHLTDTYNSPLHF. CDR3 sequence (DNA): TGTGCCAGCAGCTTAGCTCACCTCACGGATACCTATAATTCACCCCTCCACTTT.